What follows are 21 T cell receptor beta chains derived from one specimen sequenced in a study of shared clonotypes between healthy human individuals. Sequenced by immunoSEQ multiplex PCR; TCRdb stores in-frame clones only, minus some. The sample records some 2.1 million clones, roughly 96% being singletons. Sequencing was performed on naive CD4+ T cells sorted from blood. This sample's subset: CD45RA+ positively selected. These receptors were collected from a man between 18 and 29 years old in good health.

This chain uses TRBV9 with TRBJ1-1; maybe TRBD1 (5 bases). V was shortened by 3 bases and J by 4 bases, with 16 bases between the two germline ends. CDR3 length equals 15 residues. Germline CDR1 is SGDLS and CDR2 is YYNGEE. The CDR3 sequence is CASSGVRAPGTEAFF. CDR3 nucleotide sequence: TGTGCCAGCAGCGGAGTCAGGGCCCCGGGCACTGAAGCTTTCTTT.

V usage is TRBV7-8 and J usage is TRBJ1-4; TRBD1 might be the D (6 bases). V lost 5 bases, J lost 0 bases, and 13 bases lay in between. Germline CDR1 SGHVS, CDR2 FQNEAQ. This CDR3 is built from 16 residues. CDR3 sequence: CASSPGHAATNEKLFF. In DNA form, the CDR3 reads TGTGCCAGCAGCCCGGGACACGCTGCAACTAATGAAAAACTGTTTTTT.

This chain joins TRBV6-1 and TRBJ1-2, with D possibly matching TRBD1 (5 bases). Germline loops: CDR1 MNHNS, CDR2 SASEGT. The CDR3 runs to 14 residues. Trimming removed 1 base at V and 1 base at J, with 7 bases between. CDR3 DNA sequence: TGTGCCAGCAGTGAAGTTCAGGGTAACTATGGCTACACCTTC. Translated, it gives CASSEVQGNYGYTF.

This chain uses TRBV2 with TRBJ2-1; 8 nucleotides align to TRBD1. Germline CDR1 SNHLY, CDR2 FYNNEI. There are 15 residues in the CDR3. V dropped 7 bases and J dropped 9; count of bases not matched to a gene: 14. The CDR3 spells CASTLGRTGPGEQFF. The CDR3 DNA reads as TGTGCCAGCACCCTGGGGAGGACAGGGCCTGGTGAGCAGTTCTTC.

This clone is a singleton in its sample. The chain links TRBV29-1 to TRBJ2-1; a possible D gene is TRBD2 (5 bases). CDR3 length equals 17 residues. The germline V gene has CDR1 SQVTM and CDR2 ANQGSEA. V was shortened by 7 bases and J by 6 bases, with 28 bases between the two germline ends. The DNA for the CDR3 is TGCAGCGGGGAAATTCTCGGCCCGGACTCGCTTTTCAATGAGCAGTTCTTC. It specifies CSGEILGPDSLFNEQFF.

Comment on this clone: The same CDR3 arises from other DNA sequences in this sample as well. The rearrangement links TRBV30 to TRBJ1-1; tentatively, D is TRBD1 (5 bases). V was cut by 0 bases and J by 2 bases, with 19 bases left in between. The CDR3 is made up of 17 amino acids. Germline V gene sequence: CDR1 GTSNPN, CDR2 SVGIG (reference sequence). CDR3 sequence (DNA): TGTGCCTGGAGTGTTGAAGGGGAGCCAATTTCCAACACTGAAGCTTTCTTT. This encodes CAWSVEGEPISNTEAFF.

Comment on this clone: In the same sample, other DNA sequences code for this CDR3. The chain carries TRBV7-6 and TRBJ1-5; D not certain. In germline, CDR1 is SGHVS, CDR2 FNYEAQ. Trimming stripped 5 bases from V and 4 bases from J, with 9 bases between. This CDR3 is 13 amino acids long. The CDR3 DNA reads as TGTGCCAGCAGCAGGGATGTGAATCAGCCCCAGCATTTT. Its translation: CASSRDVNQPQHF.

In this sample, this clone turned up once. The chain combines TRBV7-9 with TRBJ2-2; 8 bases fit TRBD1. Germline CDR1 reads SEHNR; CDR2 reads FQNEAQ (reference sequence). The trim removed 1 base at V and 5 bases at J, leaving 6 bases unmatched. CDR3 length equals 16 residues. For the CDR3, the DNA is TGTGCCAGCAGCTTAGGTCAGGGGGCAGGAACCGGGGAGCTGTTTTTT. This gives the protein CASSLGQGAGTGELFF.

V usage is TRBV11-2 and J usage is TRBJ2-5; 8 nucleotides align to TRBD2. The CDR3 is 14 amino acids. J was trimmed by 4 bases and V by 7 bases; bases with no gene match: 8. Germline V lookup: CDR1 SGHAT, CDR2 FQNNGV. CDR3 amino acids: CASNRRGGLETQYF. The CDR3 DNA reads TGTGCCAGCAATAGACGGGGGGGTTTAGAGACCCAGTACTTC.

In its sample, this clone was seen once. The CDR3 bases are TGTGCCAGCAGAGGACCGGGGGCGCTCGAGACCCAGTACTTC. Its protein product is CASRGPGALETQYF. This chain connects TRBV28 to TRBJ2-5; D may correspond to TRBD1 or TRBD2 (6 bases each). CDR1 MDHEN and CDR2 SYDVKM come from the germline V gene. Trimming shortened V by 6 bases and J by 5 bases, and 16 bases separated the two germline ends. This CDR3 spans 14 amino acids.

Of note for this clone: A junction boundary mismatches the germline segment, possibly from a read error. This chain joins TRBV4-1 and TRBJ2-5, with 10 bases identical to TRBD2. Germline CDR1 reads MGHRA; CDR2 reads YSYEKL. The CDR3 is 15 residues long. The CDR3 DNA reads as TGCGCCAGCAGCCTAACTAGCGGGGTGTTCTCGACTCTCGACTTC. It yields the protein CASSLTSGVFSTLDF.

The chain has TRBV7-8 and TRBJ1-1; no clear D. This CDR3 spans 13 amino acids. V was cut by 2 bases and J by 3 bases, with 7 bases left in between. The germline gives CDR1 SGHVS, CDR2 FQNEAQ. The CDR3 sequence: CASSLKWDTEAFF. DNA of the CDR3: TGTGCCAGCAGCTTAAAATGGGACACTGAAGCTTTCTTT.

Details on this clone: Other DNA sequences in this specimen translate into the identical CDR3. The chain combines TRBV9 with TRBJ2-5; 9 bases fit TRBD2. The CDR3 loop spans 16 amino acids. Germline-derived CDR1 and CDR2 are SGDLS and YYNGEE. With 0 bases clipped from V and 2 bases from J, the junction kept 5 bases outside the gene matches. Here the CDR3 DNA reads TGTGCCAGCAGCGTAGCTACGGCGGGGGGGCAAGAGACCCAGTACTTC. As protein: CASSVATAGGQETQYF.

This chain connects TRBV7-2 to TRBJ2-2; D remains ambiguous. The CDR3 length is 14 residues. V was pared by 4 bases and J by 6 bases, with 12 bases between. The V gene's germline CDR1 is SGHTA and CDR2 FQGNSA. The CDR3 is CASSSGPVPGELFF. The CDR3 DNA reads TGTGCCAGCAGCTCCGGACCAGTCCCCGGGGAGCTGTTTTTT.

This clone was seen many times. As DNA, the CDR3 is TGTGCCATCAGTGCAGGGGAGTCTGGAAACACCATATATTTT. Its translation: CAISAGESGNTIYF. The chain has TRBV10-3 and TRBJ1-3; D possibly corresponds to TRBD1 (6 bases). V lost 4 bases and J lost 1, with 8 bases in between. In germline, CDR1 is ENHRY, CDR2 SYGVKD. The CDR3 covers 14 residues.

V gene TRBV16 combines with J gene TRBJ1-1; 7 bases match TRBD1. V lost 2 bases and J lost 1; bases outside the gene matches: 4. The CDR3 contains 15 residues. Germline lookup yields CDR1 KGHSY and CDR2 FQNENV. The CDR3 region is CASSQEGGWNTEAFF. The CDR3 nucleotides read TGTGCCAGCAGCCAAGAAGGGGGCTGGAACACTGAAGCTTTCTTT.

The chain combines TRBV21-1 with TRBJ2-3; whether TRBD2, the table's D call, matches the DNA was not checked. TRBV21-1 is a pseudogene segment. The CDR3 runs 15 residues. CDR3 sequence (DNA): TGTGCCAGCAGCGAAAGCGGGGGAGACACAGATACGCAGTATTTT. This translates into CASSESGGDTDTQYF.

This chain's CDR3 is CASSPGGIKTNTEAFF. The CDR3 DNA follows: TGTGCCAGCAGTCCAGGCGGGATTAAAACGAACACTGAAGCTTTCTTT. V and J are TRBV28 and TRBJ1-1; unclear D gene. Germline CDR1 MDHEN, CDR2 SYDVKM. The V end lost 5 bases, the J end lost 1 base, and 17 bases lay between the germline ends. CDR3 length: 16 amino acids.

The chain links TRBV2 to TRBJ1-5, with a tentative D call TRBD1 (6 bases). V lost 3 bases to trimming and J lost 15 bases, with 15 bases between them. There are 12 residues in the CDR3. Germline V gene lookup returns CDR1 SNHLY and CDR2 FYNNEI. CDR3 region: CASSDTRDMRHF. The DNA for the CDR3 is TGTGCCAGCAGTGATACCAGGGACATGCGGCATTTT.

This chain's CDR3 is CASSFPGNSYNEQFF. The CDR3 bases are TGTGCCAGCAGCTTCCCGGGAAACTCCTACAATGAGCAGTTCTTC. The J gene is TRBJ2-1, the V gene TRBV5-4, with D possibly matching TRBD2 (5 bases). V lost 2 bases to trimming and J lost 0 bases, with 9 bases between them. CDR3 length equals 15 residues. In germline, CDR1 is SGHNT, CDR2 YYREEE (reference sequence). Full variable domain (outside the CDR3, taken from reference TRBV5-4 and TRBJ2-1): ETGVTQSPTHLIKTRGQQVTLRCSSQSGHNTVSWYQQALGQGPQFIFQYYREEENGRGNFPPRFSGLQFPNYSSELNVNALELDDSALYLCASSFPGNSYNEQFFGPGTRLTVL.

The rearrangement joins TRBV5-4 to TRBJ1-1; D is possibly TRBD1 (5 bases). The CDR3 totals 14 residues. Germline CDR1 and CDR2: SGHNT and YYREEE (reference sequence). V dropped 4 bases and J dropped 1 base, with 11 bases sitting between them. The CDR3 region has the DNA TGTGCCAGCAGCACCCCGACAGCGAACACTGAAGCTTTCTTT. Its protein is CASSTPTANTEAFF.